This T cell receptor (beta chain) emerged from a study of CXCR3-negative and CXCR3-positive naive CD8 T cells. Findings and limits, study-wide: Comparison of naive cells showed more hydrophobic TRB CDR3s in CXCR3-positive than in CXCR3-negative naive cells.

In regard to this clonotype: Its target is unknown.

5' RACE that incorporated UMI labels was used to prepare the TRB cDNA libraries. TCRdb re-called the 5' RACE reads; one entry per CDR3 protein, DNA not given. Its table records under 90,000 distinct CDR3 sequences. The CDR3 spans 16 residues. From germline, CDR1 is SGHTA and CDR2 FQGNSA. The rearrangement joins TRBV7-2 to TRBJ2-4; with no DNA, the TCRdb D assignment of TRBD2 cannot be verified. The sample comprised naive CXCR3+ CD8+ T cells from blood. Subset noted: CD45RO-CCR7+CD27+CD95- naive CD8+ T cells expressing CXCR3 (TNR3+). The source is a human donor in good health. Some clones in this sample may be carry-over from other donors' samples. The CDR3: CASSLFGLAGGNIQYF. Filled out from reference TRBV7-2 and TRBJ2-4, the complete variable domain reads GAGVSQSPSNKVTEKGKDVELRCDPISGHTALYWYRQSLGQGLEFLIYFQGNSAPDKSGLPSDRFSAERTGGSVSTLTIQRTQQEDSAVYLCASSLFGLAGGNIQYFGAGTRLSVL.